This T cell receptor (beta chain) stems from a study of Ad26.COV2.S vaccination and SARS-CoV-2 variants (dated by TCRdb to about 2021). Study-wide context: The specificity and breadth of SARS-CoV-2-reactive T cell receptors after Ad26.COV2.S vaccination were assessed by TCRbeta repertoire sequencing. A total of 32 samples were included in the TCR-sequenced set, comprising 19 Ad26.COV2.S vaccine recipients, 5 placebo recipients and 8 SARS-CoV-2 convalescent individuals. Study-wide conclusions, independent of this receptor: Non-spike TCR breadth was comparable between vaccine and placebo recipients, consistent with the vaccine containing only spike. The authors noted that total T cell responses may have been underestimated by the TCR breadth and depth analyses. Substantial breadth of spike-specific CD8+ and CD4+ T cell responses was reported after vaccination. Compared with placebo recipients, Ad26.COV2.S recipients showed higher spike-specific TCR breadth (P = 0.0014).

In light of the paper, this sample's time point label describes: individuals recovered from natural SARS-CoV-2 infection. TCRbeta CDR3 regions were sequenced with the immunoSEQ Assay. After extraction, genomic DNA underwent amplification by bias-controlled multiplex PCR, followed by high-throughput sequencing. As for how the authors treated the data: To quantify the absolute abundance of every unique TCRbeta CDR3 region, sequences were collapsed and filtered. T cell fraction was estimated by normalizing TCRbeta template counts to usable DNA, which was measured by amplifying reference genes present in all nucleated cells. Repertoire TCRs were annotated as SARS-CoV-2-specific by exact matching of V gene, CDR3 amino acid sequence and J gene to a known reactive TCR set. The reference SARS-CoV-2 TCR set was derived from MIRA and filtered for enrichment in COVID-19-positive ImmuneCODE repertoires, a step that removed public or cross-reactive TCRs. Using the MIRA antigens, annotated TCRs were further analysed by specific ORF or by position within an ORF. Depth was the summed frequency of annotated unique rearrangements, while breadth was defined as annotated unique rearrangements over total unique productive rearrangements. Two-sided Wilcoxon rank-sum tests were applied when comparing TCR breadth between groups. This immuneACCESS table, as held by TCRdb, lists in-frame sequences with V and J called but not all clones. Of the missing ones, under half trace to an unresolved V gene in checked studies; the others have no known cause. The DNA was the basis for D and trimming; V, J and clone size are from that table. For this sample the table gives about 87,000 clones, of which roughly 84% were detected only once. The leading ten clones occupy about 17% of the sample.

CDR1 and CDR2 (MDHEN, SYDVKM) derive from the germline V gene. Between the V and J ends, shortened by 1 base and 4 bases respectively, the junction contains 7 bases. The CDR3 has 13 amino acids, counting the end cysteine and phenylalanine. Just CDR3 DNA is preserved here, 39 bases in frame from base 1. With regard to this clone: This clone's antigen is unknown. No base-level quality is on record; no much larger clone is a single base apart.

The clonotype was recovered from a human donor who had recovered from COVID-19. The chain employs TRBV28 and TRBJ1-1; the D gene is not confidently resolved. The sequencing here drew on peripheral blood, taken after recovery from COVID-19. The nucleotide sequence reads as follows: TGTGCCAGCAGTTTATCGGTCGGCACTGAAGCTTTCTTT. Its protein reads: CASSLSVGTEAFF.